A single sample is the source of the 30 T cell receptor beta chains below, sequenced in a study of low-dose radiotherapy and immunotherapy resistance in tumors. Primers targeting TRAV and TRBV primed first-strand cDNA, covering alpha and beta chains. Using a constant-region primer together with a V-primer adapter, TCRs were subjected to about 18 PCR cycles of amplification. MiXCR was run by TCRdb on the reads, yielding one entry per CDR3 protein. The sample contains around 90,000 distinct CDR3 sequences, around 18% of which appear only once. As to time point: before trial treatment. Sequences were derived from PBMCs, sampled before treatment. The receptors here all came from a male donor with prostate cancer.

This clonotype was seen at least ten times. The chain uses TRBV6-6 and TRBJ2-3; 9 bases are shared with TRBD2. With V trimmed by 6 bases and J by 15 bases, 13 bases remained unmatched. CDR3 size: 13 residues. Germline values: CDR1 MNHNY, CDR2 SVGAGI (reference sequence). CDR3 coding DNA: TGTGCCAGCAGACCTACTTTAGCGGGAGCCCTCTATTTT. The encoded protein is CASRPTLAGALYF.

Ten or more counts support this clonotype. The rearrangement links TRBV20-1 to TRBJ1-2; 8 nucleotides agree with TRBD1. Germline-derived CDR1 and CDR2 are DFQATT and SNEGSKA (reference sequence). CDR3 length equals 14 residues. The V and J ends lost 2 bases and 4 bases, in that order; junction bases with no gene match: 6. CDR3 sequence: CSARHDRGGYGYTF. The DNA of the CDR3 is TGCAGTGCTAGACATGACAGGGGCGGCTATGGCTACACCTTC.

Many counts were recorded for this clonotype. The rearrangement joins TRBV20-1 to TRBJ1-2, with TRBD1 matching 9 bases. This CDR3 has 13 amino acids. The J segment lost 8 bases and the V segment lost 6 bases, leaving 10 bases of the junction unmatched. Germline CDR1 is DFQATT and CDR2 is SNEGSKA (reference sequence). CDR3 DNA sequence: TGCAGTGCCCGTTGGACAGGGGCATTGGGCTACACCTTC. This translates into CSARWTGALGYTF.

The rearrangement links TRBV11-2 to TRBJ2-7; D is unresolved. Germline V gene sequence: CDR1 SGHAT, CDR2 FQNNGV. This CDR3 comprises 12 residues. V dropped 5 bases and J dropped 4 bases, with 9 bases sitting between them. The CDR3 spells CASSQYGYEQYF. In nucleotides, the CDR3 is TGTGCCAGCAGCCAGTACGGGTACGAGCAGTACTTC.

This clonotype was picked up many times. Here the CDR3 reads CASSQSGRGASGYNEQFF. The CDR3 region has the DNA TGCGCCAGCAGCCAAAGTGGAAGGGGGGCTAGCGGATACAATGAGCAGTTCTTC. The V and J genes are TRBV4-3 and TRBJ2-1; TRBD2 is a possible D gene (7 bases). The V and J ends lost 2 bases and 4 bases respectively, with 21 bases between them. Germline assignment: CDR1 LGHNA and CDR2 YSLEER. There are 18 residues in the CDR3.

This clonotype was seen repeatedly, ten times or more. The rearrangement joins TRBV30 to TRBJ2-6; 9 bases match TRBD1. Unmatched junction bases numbered 12, after V lost 3 bases and J lost 0 bases. Germline lookup yields CDR1 GTSNPN and CDR2 SVGIG (reference sequence). The length of the CDR3 is 19 residues. The CDR3 DNA sequence: TGTGCCTGGAGCGAAATGACAGGGGGGAAGACCTCTGGGGCCAACGTCCTGACTTTC. Its translation is CAWSEMTGGKTSGANVLTF.

The chain recombines TRBV20-1 with TRBJ1-1; D perhaps matches TRBD1 (6 bases). The CDR3 loop spans 14 amino acids. Germline CDR1 reads DFQATT; CDR2 reads SNEGSKA (reference sequence). Trimming pared 5 bases from V and 7 bases from J, leaving 20 bases between. The CDR3 DNA reads as TGCAGTGCTTTCAACAGGGAGAGAACAATTGAAGCTTTCTTT. Protein: CSAFNRERTIEAFF.

This clonotype was seen at least ten times. The chain joins TRBV3-1 to TRBJ2-5, with TRBD1 matching 7 bases. This CDR3 comprises 14 residues. Germline V gene lookup returns CDR1 LGHDT and CDR2 YNNKEL (reference sequence). The J segment lost 4 bases and the V segment lost 2 bases, leaving 4 bases of the junction unmatched. The CDR3 loop is CASSQNRGGETQYF. CDR3 coding DNA: TGTGCCAGCAGCCAAAACAGGGGTGGAGAGACCCAGTACTTC.

This clonotype was recorded many times. J is TRBJ1-1 and V is TRBV19, with TRBD1 identical over 8 bases. Trimming at V came to 1 base and at J to 4 bases, leaving 5 bases not matched to a gene. Germline values: CDR1 LNHDA, CDR2 SQIVND (reference sequence). The CDR3 has 15 residues. Here the CDR3 DNA reads TGTGCCAGTAGTATAGTGGGGACAGGACCCACTGAAGCTTTCTTT. Its translation: CASSIVGTGPTEAFF. The whole variable domain, filled in from reference TRBV19 and TRBJ1-1, reads DGGITQSPKYLFRKEGQNVTLSCEQNLNHDAMYWYRQDPGQGLRLIYYSQIVNDFQKGDIAEGYSVSREKKESFPLTVTSAQKNPTAFYLCASSIVGTGPTEAFFGQGTRLTVV.

At least ten counts were recorded for this clonotype. This chain uses TRBV28 with TRBJ1-1; D is unresolved. Looked up from germline, CDR1 is MDHEN and CDR2 is SYDVKM. CDR3 length: 15 amino acids. Trimming pared 3 bases from V and 1 base from J, leaving 12 bases between. CDR3 sequence: CASSFRASGNTEAFF. The CDR3 DNA follows: TGTGCCAGCAGTTTTAGAGCCTCGGGGAACACTGAAGCTTTCTTT.

This clonotype has at least ten counts. The rearrangement joins TRBV27 to TRBJ2-3; 7 bases are a match to TRBD1. The CDR3 spans 15 residues. V lost 1 base to trimming and J lost 5 bases; unmatched junction nucleotides: 6. Germline V CDR1 and CDR2: MNHEY, SMNVEV (reference sequence). CDR3: CASSLWGQTEDTQYF. CDR3 bases: TGTGCCAGCAGTTTATGGGGACAGACAGAAGATACGCAGTATTTT.

This clonotype was recorded a few times. This chain uses TRBV28 with TRBJ2-7, with D perhaps TRBD2 (5 bases). The CDR3 contains 15 residues. V was cut by 4 bases and J by 1 base, with 14 bases left in between. Germline loops: CDR1 MDHEN, CDR2 SYDVKM. CDR3 sequence (DNA): TGTGCCAGCAGTTCCTCCGGGATAAGGTCCTACGAGCAGTACTTC. It codes for CASSSSGIRSYEQYF.

This clonotype was seen ten or more times. This chain connects TRBV24-1 to TRBJ2-7; 7 positions match TRBD2. Germline assignment: CDR1 KGHDR and CDR2 SFDVKD. The CDR3 is 13 residues long. The V segment lost 10 bases and the J segment 0 bases; nucleotides outside the gene matches: 5. As DNA, the CDR3 is TGTGCCACGCTAGCGGCCACCTCCTACGAGCAGTACTTC. Encoded protein: CATLAATSYEQYF.

This clonotype was seen repeatedly, ten times or more. This chain connects TRBV12-3 or TRBV12-4 to TRBJ1-6; 9 bases fit TRBD1. The CDR3 has 17 residues. Trimming removed 6 bases from V and 2 bases from J; junction bases left unmatched: 8. The CDR3 is CASRPGQGNTYNSPLHF. CDR3 in DNA: TGTGCCAGCAGACCGGGACAGGGTAACACCTATAATTCACCCCTCCACTTT.

The V gene is TRBV28, the J gene TRBJ2-4; tentative D call: TRBD2 (7 bases). Germline CDR1 and CDR2: MDHEN and SYDVKM. CDR3 length: 15 amino acids. V was pared by 7 bases and J by 1 base, with 14 bases between. Here the CDR3 DNA reads TGTGCCAGCACCTCGGGGGGCCCCGCCAAAAACATTCAGTACTTC. Its protein is CASTSGGPAKNIQYF.

This clonotype was seen once. The gene calls are TRBV7-2 and TRBJ2-5; 9 bases agree with TRBD2. Unmatched junction bases numbered 14, after V lost 1 base and J lost 5 bases. The CDR3 has 18 residues. The germline V gene encodes CDR1 SGHTA and CDR2 FQGNSA. The CDR3 DNA is TGTGCCAGCAGCTTAGTAGTGCTTAGCGGGGGTCGCCTGGAGACCCAGTACTTC. The encoded protein is CASSLVVLSGGRLETQYF.

This clonotype was recorded at least ten times. The rearrangement uses TRBV29-1 and TRBJ2-7; the match to TRBD2 covers 12 bases. The junction had 6 bases not matched to a gene; V was cut back by 8 bases and J by 4 bases. This CDR3 is built from 13 residues. Germline V gene data show CDR1 as SQVTM and CDR2 as ANQGSEA. The DNA for the CDR3 is TGCAGCACTCGGACTAGCGGGAAATACGAGCAGTACTTC. It is translated as CSTRTSGKYEQYF.

As for this clonotype: Given a far larger clone just one base away, this is likely a sequencing read error. The chain combines TRBV2 with TRBJ2-1; 10 bases are a match to TRBD1. From germline, CDR1 is SNHLY and CDR2 FYNNEI. The J segment lost 10 bases and the V segment lost 7 bases, leaving 7 bases of the junction unmatched. This CDR3 has 13 residues. The CDR3 nucleotides are TGTGCCAGCAAGGGACAGGGGTCCTACGAGCAGTTCTTC. This sequence encodes CASKGQGSYEQFF.

This clonotype came up many times. J is TRBJ1-6 and V is TRBV4-3, with D hard to call. The CDR3 is 14 residues long. The V end lost 0 bases, the J end lost 9 bases, and 9 bases lay between the germline ends. In germline, CDR1 is LGHNA, CDR2 YSLEER. The CDR3 DNA follows: TGCGCCAGCAGCCAAGATCAGTATTTTTCACCCCTCCACTTT. Amino acids: CASSQDQYFSPLHF.

Many counts were recorded for this clonotype. The chain combines TRBV20-1 with TRBJ2-7; TRBD2 matches at 10 bases. With 1 base clipped from V and 5 bases from J, the junction kept 20 bases outside the gene matches. The CDR3 is made up of 19 amino acids. Germline V gene sequence: CDR1 DFQATT, CDR2 SNEGSKA (reference sequence). CDR3 protein: CSARGLRRLAGDKGDEQYF. The CDR3 DNA reads as TGCAGTGCTAGAGGTCTAAGGCGGCTAGCGGGGGACAAAGGGGACGAGCAGTACTTC.

This clonotype was observed a handful of times. At one end the junction does not follow the germline gene, possibly because of a read error. This chain links TRBV28 with TRBJ2-7; TRBD1 might be the D (5 bases). Per germline, CDR1 MDHEN and CDR2 SYDVKM. CDR3 size: 13 residues. CDR3 region: CASRQQSQARAEF. As DNA, the CDR3 is TGTGCCAGCAGGCAGCAGAGCCAGGCCAGGGCTGAATTC.

This clonotype was picked up many times. V and J are TRBV10-3 and TRBJ1-2; D is possibly TRBD1 (6 bases). V was pared by 10 bases and J by 4 bases, with 10 bases between. CDR1 and CDR2 (germline): ENHRY, SYGVKD. The CDR3 loop spans 11 amino acids. The CDR3 DNA is TGTGCCACTCAGGACAGCTATGGCTACACCTTC. Protein sequence: CATQDSYGYTF.

This clonotype is deemed medium-sized. V is TRBV28 and J is TRBJ2-5; 10 bases fit TRBD2. The CDR3 has 14 amino acids. The junction had 3 bases not matched to a gene; V was cut back by 4 bases and J by 4 bases. The germline V gene encodes CDR1 MDHEN and CDR2 SYDVKM. The CDR3 bases are TGTGCCAGCAGTTCTAGCGGGAGATCAGAGACCCAGTACTTC. This codes for CASSSSGRSETQYF.

Ten or more counts support this clonotype. This chain uses TRBV7-8 with TRBJ2-4, with a possible D match to TRBD2 (6 bases). CDR3 length: 15 amino acids. The ends were cut back, 0 bases at V and 7 bases at J, with 13 bases in the middle. Germline-derived CDR1 and CDR2 are SGHVS and FQNEAQ. CDR3 sequence (DNA): TGTGCCAGCAGCTTAGCTAGCGGCCACGGGAACATTCAGTACTTC. Translation gives CASSLASGHGNIQYF.

V is TRBV6-4 and J is TRBJ2-1; 16 bases agree with TRBD2. V was clipped by 5 bases and J by 9 bases; unmatched bases: 4. Germline V gene sequence: CDR1 MRHNA, CDR2 SNTAGT. This CDR3 has 15 residues. For the CDR3, the DNA is TGTGCCAGCAGTACGGGACTAGCGGGAGGGCTTGAGCAGTTCTTC. It encodes CASSTGLAGGLEQFF.

V usage is TRBV5-5 and J usage is TRBJ2-1; 10 bases fit TRBD1. This CDR3 comprises 14 residues. The germline CDR1 and CDR2 sequences are SGHKS and YYEKEE (reference sequence). Trimming removed 5 bases from V and 15 bases from J; junction bases left unmatched: 14. CDR3 loop: CASSRDRGGGGRFF. The CDR3 nucleotides are TGTGCCAGCAGTAGGGACAGGGGCGGAGGAGGACGGTTCTTC.

This clonotype appeared once. Possible read error: a much larger clone is one base away. The rearrangement uses TRBV27 and TRBJ1-6, with TRBD1 matching over 9 bases. This CDR3 is built from 15 residues. J gave up 12 bases and V 2 bases, and 8 bases lay outside the gene matches. Germline CDR1 reads MNHEY; CDR2 reads SMNVEV (reference sequence). In DNA form, the CDR3 reads TGTGCCAGCAGTTTACTGGGACAGGGCCATTTACCCCTCCACTTT. Translation gives CASSLLGQGHLPLHF.

This clonotype was counted at least ten times. CDR3: CASKTSGGTDTQYF. CDR3 nucleotides: TGTGCCAGCAAGACTAGCGGTGGGACAGATACGCAGTATTTT. The chain links TRBV5-4 to TRBJ2-3; 9 bases are shared with TRBD2. The CDR3 totals 14 residues. Germline V CDR1 and CDR2: SGHNT, YYREEE (reference sequence). Trimming cost V 6 bases and J 3 bases; bases outside gene matches: 5. The full variable domain, in which reference TRBV5-4 and TRBJ2-3 provide the parts outside the CDR3, is ETGVTQSPTHLIKTRGQQVTLRCSSQSGHNTVSWYQQALGQGPQFIFQYYREEENGRGNFPPRFSGLQFPNYSSELNVNALELDDSALYLCASKTSGGTDTQYFGPGTRLTVL.

To note about this clonotype: A read error likely explains this, since a far larger clone differs by one base. The rearrangement links TRBV5-1 to TRBJ2-7; D unresolved. CDR1 is SGHRS and CDR2 is YFSETQ in the germline V gene. Trimming stripped 3 bases from V and 7 bases from J, with 23 bases between. The CDR3 consists of 16 residues. In nucleotides, the CDR3 is TGCGCCAGCAGCTCGGGTGGTGGCTATTCCTACAATGAGCAGTACTTC. It yields the protein CASSSGGGYSYNEQYF.

This clonotype was counted many times. This rearrangement joins TRBV13 to TRBJ2-1; 10 bases line up with TRBD2. Per germline, CDR1 PRHDT and CDR2 FYEKMQ (reference sequence). The CDR3 sequence is 14 residues long. V shed 6 bases, J shed 6 bases, and the junction held 5 bases outside the gene matches. The CDR3 DNA reads TGTGCCAGCAGAGTAGCGGGAGGTGCCAATGAGCAGTTCTTC. Amino acid sequence: CASRVAGGANEQFF. Variable domain in full (rest from reference TRBV13 and TRBJ2-1): AAGVIQSPRHLIKEKRETATLKCYPIPRHDTVYWYQQGPGQDPQFLISFYEKMQSDKGSIPDRFSAQQFSDYHSELNMSSLELGDSALYFCASRVAGGANEQFFGPGTRLTVL.